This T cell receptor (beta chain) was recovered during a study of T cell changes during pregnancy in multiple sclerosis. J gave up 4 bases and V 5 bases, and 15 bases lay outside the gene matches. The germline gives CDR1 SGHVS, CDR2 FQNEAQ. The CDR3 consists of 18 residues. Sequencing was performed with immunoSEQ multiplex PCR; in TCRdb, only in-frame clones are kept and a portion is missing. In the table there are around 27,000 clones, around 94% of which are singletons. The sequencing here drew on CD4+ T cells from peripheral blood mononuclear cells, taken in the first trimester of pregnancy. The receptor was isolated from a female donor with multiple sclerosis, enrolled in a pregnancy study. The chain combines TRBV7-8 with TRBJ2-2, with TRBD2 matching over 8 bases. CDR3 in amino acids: CASSPSGRAGGFTGELFF. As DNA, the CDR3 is TGTGCCAGCAGCCCTAGTGGTCGCGCGGGGGGTTTCACCGGGGAGCTGTTTTTT.